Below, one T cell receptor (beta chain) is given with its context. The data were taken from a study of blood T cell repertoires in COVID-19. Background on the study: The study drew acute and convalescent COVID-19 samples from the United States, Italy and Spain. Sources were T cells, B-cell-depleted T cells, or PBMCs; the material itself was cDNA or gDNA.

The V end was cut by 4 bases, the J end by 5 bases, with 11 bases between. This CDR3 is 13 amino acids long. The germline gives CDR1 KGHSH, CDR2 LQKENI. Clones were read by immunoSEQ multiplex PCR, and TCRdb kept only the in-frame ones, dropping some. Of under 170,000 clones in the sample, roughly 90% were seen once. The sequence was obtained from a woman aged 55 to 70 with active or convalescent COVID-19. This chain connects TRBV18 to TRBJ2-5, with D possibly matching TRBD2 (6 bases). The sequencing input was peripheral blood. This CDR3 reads CASSRAGLETQYF. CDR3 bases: TGTGCCAGCTCACGTGCGGGGCTGGAGACCCAGTACTTC. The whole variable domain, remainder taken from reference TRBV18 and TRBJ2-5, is NAGVMQNPRHLVRRRGQEARLRCSPMKGHSHVYWYRQLPEEGLKFMVYLQKENIIDESGMPKERFSAEFPKEGPSILRIQQVVRGDSAAYFCASSRAGLETQYFGPGTRLLVL.